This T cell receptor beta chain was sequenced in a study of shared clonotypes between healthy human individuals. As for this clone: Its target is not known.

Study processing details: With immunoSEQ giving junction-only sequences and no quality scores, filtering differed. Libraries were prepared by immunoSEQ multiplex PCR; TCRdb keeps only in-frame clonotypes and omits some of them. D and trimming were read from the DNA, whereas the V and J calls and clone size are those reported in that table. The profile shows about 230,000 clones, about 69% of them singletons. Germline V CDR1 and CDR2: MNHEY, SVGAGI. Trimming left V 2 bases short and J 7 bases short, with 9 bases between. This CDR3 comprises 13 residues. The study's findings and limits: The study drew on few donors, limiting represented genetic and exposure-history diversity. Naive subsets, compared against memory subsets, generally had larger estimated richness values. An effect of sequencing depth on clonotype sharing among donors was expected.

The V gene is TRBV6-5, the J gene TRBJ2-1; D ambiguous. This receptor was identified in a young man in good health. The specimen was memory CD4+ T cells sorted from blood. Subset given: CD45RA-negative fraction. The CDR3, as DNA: TGTGCCAGCAGTTACACTAAGCATAATGAGCAGTTCTTC. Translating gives CASSYTKHNEQFF.